These T cell receptor beta chains were read from a single sample in a study of shared clonotypes between healthy human individuals. Assay: immunoSEQ multiplex PCR; the TCRdb copy retains only in-frame clones and omits some. The data show about half a million clones, 65% to 80% seen once. Sequenced: PBMCs. These receptors originate from a woman aged 40 to 55 in good health. Some clones in this sample may be carry-over from other donors' samples. CDR3s include the opening cysteine and the closing phenylalanine or tryptophan. The D gene is left open where the match is weak. A clone size is listed for some rows: how often the clone was seen (once, few, many), or a class if it is expanded.

J gene,V gene,clone size,D gene,CDR3 DNA,CDR3 protein
TRBJ2-1,TRBV5-1,many,TRBD2,TGCGCCAGCAGCCAAGATCGACTAGCCTCAAACAATGAGCAGTTCTTC,CASSQDRLASNNEQFF
TRBJ1-1,TRBV18,few,.,TGTGCCAGCTCACCGGGGCGGAACACTGAAGCTTTCTTT,CASSPGRNTEAFF
TRBJ2-1,TRBV30,.,TRBD2,TGTGCCTGGACGCGACTAGCGGGAGTTAAGTTCTTC,CAWTRLAGVKFF
TRBJ2-5,TRBV14,once,TRBD2,TGTGCCAGCAGCCAAGGGAGCGGGAGAGGGGCCCAAGAGACCCAGTACTTC,CASSQGSGRGAQETQYF
TRBJ1-1,TRBV18,.,.,TGTGCCAGCTCCCACCTCCGGGAGAACACTGAAGCTTTCTTT,CASSHLRENTEAFF
TRBJ1-5,TRBV19,.,TRBD1,TGTGCCAGTAGTAGGACAGGGCGGGATCAGCCCCAGCATTTT,CASSRTGRDQPQHF
TRBJ1-2,TRBV15,.,.,TGTGCCACCAGCAGAGACATATTGGGAGAAGGCTACACCTTC,CATSRDILGEGYTF
TRBJ2-6,TRBV6-1,.,TRBD2,TGTGCCAGCAGTGAAGCTAGTAGCGGGAGGGCCGCCAACGTCCTGACTTTC,CASSEASSGRAANVLTF
TRBJ2-7,TRBV28,.,.,TGTGCCAGCAGTTTATGGGGGTTCTACGAGCAGTACTTC,CASSLWGFYEQYF
TRBJ1-5,TRBV18,.,.,TGTGCCAGCTACCGGGGGCCTGGGGAGCCCCAGCATTTT,CASYRGPGEPQHF
TRBJ2-2,TRBV25-1,.,.,TGTGCCAGCAGCCCCCCGGGCACCGGGGAGCTGTTTTTT,CASSPPGTGELFF
TRBJ2-5,TRBV11-3,.,.,TGTGCCAGCAGCTTAGGGGCATCAGAGACCCAGTACTTC,CASSLGASETQYF
TRBJ2-1,TRBV4-1,.,TRBD2,TGCGCCAGCAGACCCGTTTTGCGACTAGCGGGAAGTGTAAATGAGCAGTTCTTC,CASRPVLRLAGSVNEQFF
TRBJ2-2,TRBV11-3,.,.,TGTGCCAGCAGCTTGAGGGTAACCGGGGAGCTGTTTTTT,CASSLRVTGELFF
TRBJ2-6,TRBV9,many,.,TGTGCCAGCAGCGTAGGGGTGCGCTCTGGGGCCAACGTCCTGACTTTC,CASSVGVRSGANVLTF
TRBJ2-3,TRBV6-6,.,TRBD2,TGTGCCAGCAGTTGGCCACCGGGAGGGCCCCCAGATACGCAGTATTTT,CASSWPPGGPPDTQYF
TRBJ1-1,TRBV28,few,.,TGTGCCTGGGGAAACATGAACACTGAAGCTTTCTTT,CAWGNMNTEAFF
TRBJ2-1,TRBV5-4,.,TRBD2,TGTGCCAGCAGCTTCGGACTAGCGGATTCCTACAATGAGCAGTTCTTC,CASSFGLADSYNEQFF
TRBJ2-7,TRBV6-1,few,TRBD2,TGTGCCAGCAGTGTAGGGACTAGCGAGTCCTACGAGCAGTACTTC,CASSVGTSESYEQYF
TRBJ2-3,TRBV7-3,.,.,TGTGCCAGCAAGGGGGACCCCACAGATACGCAGTATTTT,CASKGDPTDTQYF
TRBJ1-1,TRBV5-5,.,.,TGTGCCAGCAGCTTGTACGGCGAGAACACTGAAGCTTTCTTT,CASSLYGENTEAFF
TRBJ2-7,TRBV11-2,once,TRBD2,TGTGCCAGCAGCATGGACCCGACTAGCGGAGCCTACGAGCAGTACTTC,CASSMDPTSGAYEQYF
TRBJ1-3,TRBV28,many,TRBD1,TGTGCCAGCAGTTTAGGCAGGGGGCCTTTCGGAAACACCATATATTTT,CASSLGRGPFGNTIYF
TRBJ1-4,TRBV30,once,TRBD1,TGTGCCTGGAGACGCGTACAGGGGGAAAAACTGTTTTTT,CAWRRVQGEKLFF
TRBJ2-7,TRBV7-9,few,TRBD2,TGTGCCAGCAGCTTAGGTCGAGCGGGAGCGGGGGAGCAGTACTTC,CASSLGRAGAGEQYF
TRBJ2-1,TRBV11-2,.,TRBD2,TGTGCCAGCAGCTTAGGGACTAGCGGGATCAATGAGCAGTTCTTC,CASSLGTSGINEQFF
TRBJ1-2,TRBV5-6,.,.,TGTGCCAGCAGCTCGACAGGAGGAAACTATGGCTACACCTTC,CASSSTGGNYGYTF
TRBJ1-2,TRBV28,.,.,TGTGCCAGCAGTCCTACAGGTAATCGTGGCTACACCTTC,CASSPTGNRGYTF
TRBJ2-7,TRBV10-2,few,.,TGCGCCAGCAGGGACAGCCAACTTACCTACGAGCAGTACTTC,CASRDSQLTYEQYF
TRBJ2-1,TRBV4-1,.,.,TGCGCCAGCAGCCTCATGTTGAGCTCCTACAATGAGCAGTTCTTC,CASSLMLSSYNEQFF
TRBJ1-5,TRBV7-2,.,.,TGTGCCAGCTCAATAACCAGCAATCAGCCCCAGCATTTT,CASSITSNQPQHF
TRBJ2-1,TRBV7-2,.,TRBD2,TGTGCCAGCAGCTTTTTAGCGGGGTTAGACAATGAGCAGTTCTTC,CASSFLAGLDNEQFF
TRBJ2-3,TRBV2,once,.,TGTGCCAGCAGTGTAGAAATCGACAGGAGGGCTAGCACAGATACGCAGTATTTT,CASSVEIDRRASTDTQYF
TRBJ2-1,TRBV7-9,.,TRBD2,TGTGCCAGCAGCCGAACTAGCGACCACAATGAGCAGTTCTTC,CASSRTSDHNEQFF
TRBJ1-4,TRBV28,.,.,TGTGCCAGCAGTTCCCCAGGGCGGGATGAAAAACTGTTTTTT,CASSSPGRDEKLFF
TRBJ2-1,TRBV9,.,TRBD1,TGTGCCAGCAGCTCTACAGGGGAGCGGTACAATGAGCAGTTCTTC,CASSSTGERYNEQFF
TRBJ2-7,TRBV7-9,.,.,TGTGCCAGCAGCCTAACAGGCTACGAGCAGTACTTC,CASSLTGYEQYF
TRBJ2-7,TRBV5-8,once,.,TGTGCCAGCAGCTTGGGTGGGGTGTGGCGGACGCACTCCTACGAGCAGTACTTC,CASSLGGVWRTHSYEQYF
TRBJ2-1,TRBV28,.,.,TGTGCCAGCAAGGGGGACAATGAGCAGTTCTTC,CASKGDNEQFF
TRBJ1-2,TRBV18,few,TRBD1,TGTGCCAGCTCACCTTTCGACAGGGTACGTGGCTACACCTTC,CASSPFDRVRGYTF
TRBJ2-3,TRBV27,.,.,TGTGCCACAGCCGTGGGCGGGACCCGTGGTACGCAGTATTTT,CATAVGGTRGTQYF
TRBJ2-3,TRBV12-5,.,.,TGTGCTAGTGGTTTGGACGCAGGACGCACAGATACGCAGTATTTT,CASGLDAGRTDTQYF
TRBJ2-7,TRBV7-9,.,.,TGTGCCAGCAGCTTAAGTCTTTCGGGCTACGAGCAGTACTTC,CASSLSLSGYEQYF
TRBJ2-2,TRBV5-4,.,TRBD2,TGTGCCAGCAGCGTAGCGGGAGGCGTCACCGGGGAGCTGTTTTTT,CASSVAGGVTGELFF
TRBJ2-5,TRBV30,.,.,TGTGCCTGGAGTGTACCCCGCGGCGGGACGAGGGAGACCCAGTACTTC,CAWSVPRGGTRETQYF
TRBJ2-5,TRBV4-2,.,.,TGTGCCAGCAGCCAAGAAGGGACGGGGACGGGGACCCAGTACTTC,CASSQEGTGTGTQYF
TRBJ2-1,TRBV5-1,.,.,TGCGCCAGCAGCGTGACGGGGGCCGGTTGGGATGAGCAGTTCTTC,CASSVTGAGWDEQFF
TRBJ2-3,TRBV20-1,.,.,TGCAGTGCTAGAGTCCTTTCTACGCAGTATTTT,CSARVLSTQYF
TRBJ2-3,TRBV11-2,once,TRBD1,TGTGCCAGCAGCAGAGACAGGGCGGCAGATACGCAGTATTTT,CASSRDRAADTQYF
TRBJ2-3,TRBV5-4,once,TRBD2,TGTGCCAGCAGCTTGAGGCTAGCGGGCACAGATACGCAGTATTTT,CASSLRLAGTDTQYF
TRBJ1-2,TRBV10-3,.,.,TGTGCCATCAGTGAAGGGGGAGGAAACCTTTTC,CAISEGGGNLF
TRBJ1-4,TRBV27,.,TRBD1,TGTGCCAGCAGTGTCGGGTACCCGGGACAGGGGAATGAAAAACTGTTTTTT,CASSVGYPGQGNEKLFF
TRBJ1-1,TRBV25-1,.,.,TGTGCCAGCAGTGAGGGGTTACGGGCTTTCTTT,CASSEGLRAFF
TRBJ1-1,TRBV2,.,.,TGTGCCAGCAGCGCTTTGGAGAACACTGAAGCTTTCTTT,CASSALENTEAFF